The 30 T cell receptor beta chains reported below all come from one sample, sequenced in a study of patients and donors after allogeneic stem cell transplantation. TCRdb itself ran the RT-PCR reads through MiXCR, one entry per CDR3 protein. The sample shows a few hundred thousand distinct CDR3 sequences, 11% to 15% of them seen only once. Sample: blood, either unsorted or a sorted T cell fraction (not recorded which). The receptors here all came from a human donor who was either an allogeneic HSCT recipient or a stem cell or donor lymphocyte infusion donor (not recorded which). It is not recorded whose cells these are; they may come from a transplant donor.

The chain recombines TRBV15 with TRBJ2-7; D unclear. Trimming removed 0 bases from V and 5 bases from J, with 14 bases in between. Germline V CDR1 and CDR2: LNHNV, YYDKDF (reference sequence). CDR3 length: 15 residues. The CDR3 is CATSRDALSNDEQYF. The CDR3 region has the DNA TGTGCCACCAGCAGAGATGCGCTTTCCAACGACGAGCAGTACTTC.

This clonotype was detected only a few times. This chain connects TRBV5-1 to TRBJ1-1; D may be TRBD1 (6 bases). In germline, CDR1 is SGHRS, CDR2 YFSETQ. CDR3 size: 15 residues. Trimming left V 4 bases short and J 1 base short, with 14 bases between. The CDR3 loop is CASSPQGTANTEAFF. DNA of the CDR3: TGCGCCAGCAGCCCCCAGGGGACCGCGAACACTGAAGCTTTCTTT. The whole variable domain, remainder taken from reference TRBV5-1 and TRBJ1-1, is KAGVTQTPRYLIKTRGQQVTLSCSPISGHRSVSWYQQTPGQGLQFLFEYFSETQRNKGNFPGRFSGRQFSNSRSEMNVSTLELGDSALYLCASSPQGTANTEAFFGQGTRLTVV.

This clonotype was seen a handful of times. The J gene is TRBJ1-6, the V gene TRBV3-1, with D tentatively TRBD1 (6 bases). CDR1 and CDR2 from the germline V gene are LGHDT and YNNKEL (reference sequence). The V end lost 0 bases, the J end lost 4 bases, and 10 bases lay between the germline ends. CDR3 length equals 16 residues. The chain's CDR3 is CASSQDYTGYNSPLHF. The DNA of the CDR3 is TGTGCCAGCAGCCAAGATTATACAGGGTATAATTCACCCCTCCACTTT.

This clonotype was seen a handful of times. The V call is TRBV6-1, the J call TRBJ2-3; D is perhaps TRBD1 or TRBD2 (5 bases each). Deletions cut 2 bases from V and 3 bases from J, with 12 bases between. Germline lookup yields CDR1 MNHNS and CDR2 SASEGT. This CDR3 contains 15 residues. The DNA for the CDR3 is TGTGCCAGCAGTGAACAGGGACGTGGTACAGATACGCAGTATTTT. As protein: CASSEQGRGTDTQYF.

This clonotype was counted many times. The chain has TRBV21-1 and TRBJ1-1; TRBD1 is taken as the D call from the table, unchecked against the DNA. TRBV21-1 is reported as a pseudogene. CDR3 length equals 13 residues. The CDR3 nucleotides read TGTGCCAGCACGCTGTGGGCGGGCACTGAAGCTTTCTTT. Amino acids: CASTLWAGTEAFF.

This clonotype was recorded at least ten times. This sequence joins TRBV20-1 and TRBJ2-7; 10 nucleotides align to TRBD1. The ends lost 2 bases at V and 5 bases at J; junction bases unmatched: 9. Germline V gene lookup returns CDR1 DFQATT and CDR2 SNEGSKA (reference sequence). The CDR3 is 15 amino acids. The CDR3 protein is CSARLPGQGPHEQYF. The CDR3 DNA reads TGCAGTGCTAGACTCCCGGGACAGGGGCCCCACGAGCAGTACTTC.

This clonotype was picked up many times. The rearrangement joins TRBV12-3 or TRBV12-4 to TRBJ1-5; a possible D gene is TRBD1 (5 bases). This CDR3 spans 14 amino acids. Trimming left V 3 bases short and J 6 bases short, with 12 bases between. Here the CDR3 DNA reads TGTGCCAGCAGTTTTGGGGGGGAGGCTCAGCCCCAGCATTTT. Translated, it gives CASSFGGEAQPQHF.

This clonotype was recorded at least ten times. CDR3 DNA sequence: TGTGCCAGCAGCTTAACGGGGGCTAGCGGGAGAAGCAATGAGCAGTTCTTC. Protein: CASSLTGASGRSNEQFF. This rearrangement joins TRBV7-3 to TRBJ2-1, with 10 nucleotides matching TRBD2. The CDR3 is 17 amino acids. Germline CDR1 SGHTA, CDR2 FQGTGA. V gave up 0 bases and J gave up 6 bases; unmatched junction bases: 8.

This rearrangement joins TRBV12-3 or TRBV12-4 to TRBJ2-2, with 7 bases matching TRBD1. Unmatched junction bases numbered 6, after V lost 5 bases and J lost 0 bases. The CDR3 is 16 amino acids. The CDR3 DNA reads as TGTGCCAGCAGTGAGGGACAGCTCGCGAACACCGGGGAGCTGTTTTTT. This translates into CASSEGQLANTGELFF.

This clonotype showed up many times. CDR3: CARIPRELTEAFF. The CDR3 nucleotides read TGTGCCAGAATACCCAGGGAGCTCACTGAAGCTTTCTTT. The chain links TRBV30 to TRBJ1-1, with D possibly TRBD1 on 5 matching bases. The CDR3 length is 13 residues. The V end was cut by 8 bases, the J end by 4 bases, with 17 bases between. Germline-derived CDR1 and CDR2 are GTSNPN and SVGIG (reference sequence).

The chain joins TRBV9 to TRBJ1-6; a weak D match, TRBD1 (6 bases). The CDR3 consists of 16 residues. Deletions cut 4 bases from V and 6 bases from J, with 17 bases between. Looked up from germline, CDR1 is SGDLS and CDR2 is YYNGEE. CDR3 loop: CASSHTPGQSNSPLHF. CDR3 DNA: TGTGCCAGCAGCCACACACCGGGACAAAGTAATTCACCCCTCCACTTT. Full variable domain (missing parts from reference TRBV9 and TRBJ1-6): DSGVTQTPKHLITATGQRVTLRCSPRSGDLSVYWYQQSLDQGLQFLIQYYNGEERAKGNILERFSAQQFPDLHSELNLSSLELGDSALYFCASSHTPGQSNSPLHFGNGTRLTVT.

This rearrangement joins TRBV15 to TRBJ2-1, with 10 bases lining up with TRBD2. Germline CDR1 LNHNV, CDR2 YYDKDF (reference sequence). This CDR3 is built from 15 residues. Trimming cost V 8 bases and J 7 bases; bases outside gene matches: 11. In DNA, the CDR3 is TGTGCCACCGGACTAAGCGGGAGGGGTCGGAATGAGCAGTTCTTC. The encoded protein is CATGLSGRGRNEQFF. Full variable domain (remainder filled in from reference TRBV15 and TRBJ2-1): DAMVIQNPRYQVTQFGKPVTLSCSQTLNHNVMYWYQQKSSQAPKLLFHYYDKDFNNEADTPDNFQSRRPNTSFCFLDIRSPGLGDTAMYLCATGLSGRGRNEQFFGPGTRLTVL.

The genes are TRBV19 and TRBJ1-1; D gene unclear. The germline V and J ends were trimmed by 5 bases and 6 bases, with 10 bases remaining between them. There are 12 residues in the CDR3. Germline V gives CDR1 LNHDA, CDR2 SQIVND (reference sequence). The CDR3 is CASSYGIAEAFF. The CDR3 DNA reads TGTGCCAGTAGTTATGGTATCGCTGAAGCTTTCTTT.

This clonotype was seen ten or more times. The CDR3 protein is CSVGGDSNQPQHF. In DNA form, the CDR3 reads TGCAGCGTTGGAGGGGATAGCAATCAGCCCCAGCATTTT. The gene calls are TRBV29-1 and TRBJ1-5; D possibly corresponds to TRBD1 (5 bases). The germline gives CDR1 SQVTM, CDR2 ANQGSEA. V was pared by 4 bases and J by 0 bases, with 7 bases between. The CDR3 is 13 residues long.

Only a few counts were recorded for this clonotype. This chain links TRBV7-8 with TRBJ2-7; weak D call: TRBD1 (6 bases). Per the germline V gene, CDR1 is SGHVS and CDR2 is FQNEAQ. CDR3 size: 14 residues. V was cut by 2 bases and J by 2 bases, with 10 bases left in between. CDR3: CASSLTNRAYEQYF. The CDR3 coding sequence is TGTGCCAGCAGCTTAACCAACAGGGCCTACGAGCAGTACTTC. Variable domain in full (rest from reference TRBV7-8 and TRBJ2-7): GAGVSQSPRYKVAKRGQDVALRCDPISGHVSLFWYQQALGQGPEFLTYFQNEAQLDKSGLPSDRFFAERPEGSVSTLKIQRTQQEDSAVYLCASSLTNRAYEQYFGPGTRLTVT.

This clonotype has a count of ten or more. The chain combines TRBV20-1 with TRBJ2-5, with a possible D match to TRBD1 (6 bases). Germline V gene lookup returns CDR1 DFQATT and CDR2 SNEGSKA (reference sequence). The CDR3 sequence is 13 residues long. Trimming pared 3 bases from V and 4 bases from J, leaving 12 bases between. The CDR3: CSASVRGAETQYF. The CDR3 bases are TGCAGTGCTAGTGTCAGGGGAGCAGAGACCCAGTACTTC.

This sequence joins TRBV7-6 and TRBJ1-4; D remains unclear. This CDR3 comprises 14 residues. CDR1 SGHVS and CDR2 FNYEAQ come from the germline V gene. V dropped 6 bases and J dropped 8 bases, with 16 bases sitting between them. CDR3 loop: CASRPSEAGEKLFF. Here the CDR3 DNA reads TGTGCCAGCAGGCCCTCAGAGGCGGGGGAAAAACTGTTTTTT.

The CDR3: CASSLERTSGRSHEQFF. CDR3 sequence (DNA): TGTGCCAGCAGCCTAGAGAGGACTAGCGGGAGGTCCCATGAGCAGTTCTTC. J is TRBJ2-1 and V is TRBV3-1; TRBD2 matches at 14 bases. Germline CDR1 and CDR2: LGHDT and YNNKEL (reference sequence). J was trimmed by 8 bases and V by 4 bases; bases with no gene match: 10. This CDR3 has 17 amino acids.

This clonotype was detected only a few times. The chain is built from TRBV19 and TRBJ1-2; D not certain. Germline-derived CDR1 and CDR2 are LNHDA and SQIVND (reference sequence). The CDR3 consists of 13 residues. The V gene lost 4 bases and the J gene lost 2 bases, with 8 bases spanning the gap. CDR3 region: CASSTHKNYGYTF. CDR3 sequence (DNA): TGTGCCAGTAGTACTCACAAGAACTATGGCTACACCTTC.

This clonotype was detected many times. J is TRBJ2-7 and V is TRBV2; D assignment may be TRBD1 or TRBD2 (5 bases each). Trimming took off 0 bases at V and 6 bases at J, with 21 bases between the two ends. This CDR3 region has 17 residues. CDR1 is SNHLY, CDR2 FYNNEI, per germline. CDR3 sequence (DNA): TGTGCCAGCAGTGAAGCGCTTCTAGGTGGGGACCTGTCCGAGCAGTACTTC. Residues: CASSEALLGGDLSEQYF.

Ten or more counts support this clonotype. The CDR3 DNA reads as TGCGCCAGCAGGGGCCCACCGGGCGGAGCGAACACCGGGGAGCTGTTTTTT. Amino acid sequence: CASRGPPGGANTGELFF. The chain uses TRBV5-1 and TRBJ2-2, with unresolved D. CDR3 length equals 17 residues. The V end lost 5 bases, the J end lost 0 bases, and 17 bases lay between the germline ends. The V gene's germline CDR1 is SGHRS and CDR2 YFSETQ.

V is TRBV19 and J is TRBJ2-3; D possibly corresponds to TRBD2 (5 bases). Per germline, CDR1 LNHDA and CDR2 SQIVND (reference sequence). Between the trimmed V and J ends, which lost 3 bases and 5 bases, there was a span of 15 bases. This CDR3 comprises 15 residues. CDR3 residues: CASSINIPRGDTQYF. CDR3 DNA: TGTGCCAGTAGTATTAACATCCCCCGGGGAGATACGCAGTATTTT.

This clonotype was detected only a few times. V and J are TRBV9 and TRBJ2-7; weak D call: TRBD2 (6 bases). Per germline, CDR1 SGDLS and CDR2 YYNGEE. CDR3 length: 15 amino acids. Trimming removed 0 bases from V and 3 bases from J, with 13 bases in between. CDR3 in DNA: TGTGCCAGCAGCGTAGACGTCGGGAGAAGCTACGAGCAGTACTTC. This codes for CASSVDVGRSYEQYF.

CDR3 sequence reads: CSARVPAAQETQYF. The CDR3 DNA sequence: TGCAGTGCTAGAGTCCCAGCGGCTCAAGAGACCCAGTACTTC. The chain joins TRBV20-1 to TRBJ2-5; D is perhaps TRBD2 (5 bases). Trimming pared 1 base from V and 2 bases from J, leaving 11 bases between. From germline, CDR1 is DFQATT and CDR2 SNEGSKA (reference sequence). This CDR3 is 14 amino acids long.

The CDR3 loop is CASSEVGGVPQFF. The CDR3 DNA is TGTGCCAGCAGTGAAGTAGGGGGGGTCCCGCAGTTCTTC. V gene TRBV6-1 combines with J gene TRBJ2-1; possibly TRBD2 for D (7 bases). V was pared by 1 base and J by 12 bases, with 13 bases between. The CDR3 is 13 residues long. Germline lookup yields CDR1 MNHNS and CDR2 SASEGT.

Here the CDR3 reads CASTHVNYGYTF. The CDR3 nucleotides read TGTGCCAGCACTCACGTTAACTATGGCTACACCTTC. The gene calls are TRBV6-1 and TRBJ1-2, with D unclear. The V gene's germline CDR1 is MNHNS and CDR2 SASEGT. CDR3 length: 12 amino acids. Deletions cut 7 bases from V and 1 base from J, with 7 bases between.

V usage is TRBV7-3 and J usage is TRBJ1-2, with D possibly TRBD1 on 5 matching bases. Germline V gene data show CDR1 as SGHTA and CDR2 as FQGTGA. This CDR3 spans 14 amino acids. V was pared by 8 bases and J by 1 base, with 14 bases between. CDR3 sequence reads: CASARSGLNYGYTF. In DNA, the CDR3 is TGTGCCAGCGCCCGCTCGGGGCTTAACTATGGCTACACCTTC.

The chain uses TRBV21-1 and TRBJ2-7. TRBV21-1 constitutes a pseudogene. CDR3 length: 10 residues. CDR3 in amino acids: CASGIHEQYF. As DNA, the CDR3 is TGTGCCAGCGGTATCCACGAGCAGTACTTC.

This clonotype was detected ten times or more. The chain links TRBV5-1 to TRBJ2-2; no clear D. Germline CDR1 and CDR2: SGHRS and YFSETQ. The CDR3 is 15 amino acids. V gave up 0 bases and J gave up 4 bases, with 10 bases separating them. The chain's CDR3 is CASSLVNFGTGELFF. CDR3 bases: TGCGCCAGCAGCTTGGTTAATTTCGGCACCGGGGAGCTGTTTTTT.

The rearrangement joins TRBV7-9 to TRBJ2-1; a possible D gene is TRBD1 (6 bases). Germline CDR1 SEHNR, CDR2 FQNEAQ (reference sequence). The germline V and J ends were trimmed by 5 bases and 2 bases, with 16 bases remaining between them. The CDR3 is 16 amino acids. CDR3 amino acids: CASSPTPKGAYNEQFF. Written as DNA, the CDR3 is TGTGCCAGCAGCCCCACCCCAAAGGGGGCCTACAATGAGCAGTTCTTC. The full variable domain, with the rest looked up from reference TRBV7-9 and TRBJ2-1, is DTGVSQNPRHKITKRGQNVTFRCDPISEHNRLYWYRQTLGQGPEFLTYFQNEAQLEKSRLLSDRFSAERPKGSFSTLEIQRTEQGDSAMYLCASSPTPKGAYNEQFFGPGTRLTVL.